Presented here are 7 T cell receptor beta chains from one specimen sequenced in a study of molecular identifiers for immune sequencing clone quantification. MiXCR was run by TCRdb on the PCR reads, yielding one entry per CDR3 protein. The sample yields 40,000 to 50,000 distinct CDR3 sequences, over 15% seen once. The sample consisted of naive CD8+ T cells from blood, with Jurkat cell RNA spiked in. Documented subset: FACS-sorted CD8+CD4-CCR7+CD45RA+ naive T cells. These receptors were taken from a human donor in good health. Some libraries in this study had Jurkat cell RNA spiked in.

This clonotype was seen repeatedly, ten times or more. CDR3 DNA sequence: TGTGCCAGCAGTAAAGACGGGGGATCCTACGAGCAGTACTTC. It encodes CASSKDGGSYEQYF. This chain links TRBV6-1 with TRBJ2-7; D may be TRBD2 (6 bases). Germline assignment: CDR1 MNHNS and CDR2 SASEGT. The CDR3 runs to 14 residues. V lost 5 bases, J lost 1 base, and 12 bases lay in between.

Ten or more counts support this clonotype. V gene TRBV4-1 combines with J gene TRBJ2-1, with D perhaps matching TRBD2 (5 bases). CDR1 is MGHRA and CDR2 is YSYEKL in the germline V gene. The V end was cut by 3 bases, the J end by 3 bases, with 21 bases between. The CDR3 runs 18 residues. CDR3 in DNA: TGCGCCAGCAGCCAGCGACCATCGGCGGAGCGGAACTACAATGAGCAGTTCTTC. Protein: CASSQRPSAERNYNEQFF.

This clonotype was seen many times. The chain is built from TRBV5-4 and TRBJ2-3; 7 nucleotides match TRBD2. CDR1 and CDR2 (germline): SGHNT, YYREEE (reference sequence). The junction had 7 bases not matched to a gene; V was cut back by 0 bases and J by 6 bases. CDR3 length equals 15 residues. The CDR3 sequence: CASSLAAGVGDTQYF. CDR3 in DNA: TGTGCCAGCAGCTTGGCGGCGGGAGTGGGGGATACGCAGTATTTT.

Comment on this clonotype: Possible read error: a much larger clone is one base away. The V gene is TRBV5-6, the J gene TRBJ2-5; 7 bases agree with TRBD1. This CDR3 is built from 15 residues. Germline CDR1 reads SGHDT; CDR2 reads YYEEEE. The CDR3 bases are TGTGCCAGCAGCACAAGGACAGGATGGCAAGGGACCCAGTACTTC. The encoded protein is CASSTRTGWQGTQYF.

This clonotype was recorded many times. DNA of the CDR3: TGTGCCAGCAGTTACACGGACGGGAATAGCAATCAGCCCCAGCATTTT. Its translation: CASSYTDGNSNQPQHF. The V gene is TRBV6-2 or TRBV6-3, the J gene TRBJ1-5, with D unresolved. The ends were cut back, 2 bases at V and 0 bases at J, with 11 bases in the middle. The V gene's germline CDR1 is MNHEY and CDR2 SVGEGT. The CDR3 contains 16 residues.

This clonotype was recorded many times. This may be a read error, as it is one base from a much larger clone. V gene TRBV5-1 combines with J gene TRBJ2-3, with no clear D. Per germline, CDR1 SGHRS and CDR2 YFSETQ. CDR3 size: 14 residues. CDR3 DNA: TGCGCCAGCAGCCCGGCGTACAGCACAGATGCGCAGTATTTT. It translates to CASSPAYSTDAQYF.

This clonotype was detected many times. The chain couples TRBV29-1 to TRBJ2-4; D may be TRBD1 or TRBD2 (6 bases each). V was clipped by 5 bases and J by 0 bases, with 20 bases between them. The CDR3 extends over 17 amino acids. CDR1 and CDR2 (germline): SQVTM, ANQGSEA. CDR3 in DNA: TGCAGCGTTTTGGGGGGACAACCAGGGCTAGCCAAAAACATTCAGTACTTC. Translated, it gives CSVLGGQPGLAKNIQYF.